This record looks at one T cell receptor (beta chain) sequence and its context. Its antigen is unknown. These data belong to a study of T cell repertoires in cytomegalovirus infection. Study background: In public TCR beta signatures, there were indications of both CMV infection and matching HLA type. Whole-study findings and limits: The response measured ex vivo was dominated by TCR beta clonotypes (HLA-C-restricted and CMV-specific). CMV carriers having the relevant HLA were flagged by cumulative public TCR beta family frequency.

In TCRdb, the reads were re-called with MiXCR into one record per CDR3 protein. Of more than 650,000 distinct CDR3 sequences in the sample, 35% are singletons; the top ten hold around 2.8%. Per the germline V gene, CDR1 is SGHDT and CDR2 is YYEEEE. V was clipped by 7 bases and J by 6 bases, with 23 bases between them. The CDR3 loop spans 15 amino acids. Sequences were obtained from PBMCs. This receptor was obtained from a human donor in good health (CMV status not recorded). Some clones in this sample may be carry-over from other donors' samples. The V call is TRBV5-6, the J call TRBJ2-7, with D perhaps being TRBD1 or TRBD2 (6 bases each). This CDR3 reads CASRLSPGAIAEQYF. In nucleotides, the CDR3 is TGTGCCAGCCGCCTCTCGCCGGGGGCTATTGCCGAGCAGTACTTC.